This TCR beta chain was recorded in a study of tumor-infiltrating lymphocytes in glioblastoma multiforme. Three nested ARM-PCR rounds with V-beta and C-beta primers built TCRB libraries. Unique molecular identifiers were not described for the libraries. One entry per CDR3 protein, called by TCRdb with MiXCR from the multiplex PCR reads. Of around 15,000 distinct CDR3 sequences in the sample, approximately 71% were seen once. As regards this clonotype: Its specificity is not known.

General study findings and limits: Only one glioblastoma patient had TCR and mutation analysis.

Germline V gene data show CDR1 as SGHAT and CDR2 as FQNNGV. The germline V and J ends were trimmed by 1 base and 6 bases, with 16 bases remaining between them. This CDR3 is 15 amino acids long. The sample taken for sequencing was brain tumor tissue. The source is a male donor with glioblastoma. This chain uses TRBV11-2 with TRBJ2-7; D is unclear. The CDR3 spells CASSLASGRLVEQYF. The CDR3 DNA reads as TGTGCCAGCAGCTTAGCGTCGGGCAGGTTAGTCGAGCAGTACTTC.